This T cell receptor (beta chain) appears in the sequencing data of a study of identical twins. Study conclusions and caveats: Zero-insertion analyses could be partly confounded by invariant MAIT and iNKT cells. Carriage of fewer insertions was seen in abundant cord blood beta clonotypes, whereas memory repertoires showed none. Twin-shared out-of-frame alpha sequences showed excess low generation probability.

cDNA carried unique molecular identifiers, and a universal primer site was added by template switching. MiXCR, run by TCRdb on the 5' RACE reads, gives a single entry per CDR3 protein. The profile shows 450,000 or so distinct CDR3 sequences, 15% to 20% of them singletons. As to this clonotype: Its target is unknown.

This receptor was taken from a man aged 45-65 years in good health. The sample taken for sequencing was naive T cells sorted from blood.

The CDR3 DNA is TGTGCCAGCTCACCCTATAGCGGGAGGGGCAATGAGCAGTTCTTC. Translated, it gives CASSPYSGRGNEQFF. This chain uses TRBV18 with TRBJ2-1, with TRBD2 matching 11 bases. The CDR3 totals 15 residues. Trimming at V came to 3 bases and at J to 6 bases, leaving 4 bases not matched to a gene. Germline lookup yields CDR1 KGHSH and CDR2 LQKENI.